Described below is a single TCR beta chain sequence and its context. The antigen is undetermined. This record belongs to a study of cytomegalovirus exposure and HLA in healthy donors. Study observations and caveats: Presence/absence analyses assumed roughly uniform sequencing depth across donors, which may not hold.

13 Jbeta primers and 60 Vbeta primers were used for the PCR. The assay was immunoSEQ multiplex PCR, and TCRdb's table has in-frame clones only and misses some. The data hold about 170,000 clones, with 77% observed a single time. The CDR3 covers 15 residues. The germline gives CDR1 KGHSH, CDR2 LQKENI. V trimming: 3 bases; J trimming: 0 bases; junction bases outside the gene matches: 3. The V gene is TRBV18, the J gene TRBJ2-3; 7 positions match TRBD1. This clonotype was obtained from a female donor in good health and CMV-seronegative. Sequenced: PBMCs. The CDR3 loop is CASSPAGGSTDTQYF. In DNA form, the CDR3 reads TGTGCCAGCTCACCGGCAGGGGGAAGCACAGATACGCAGTATTTT.